A selection of T cell receptor beta chains follows, all from one sample in a study of shared T cell receptors in the human thymus. Clones were read by immunoSEQ multiplex PCR, and TCRdb kept only the in-frame ones, dropping some. Of roughly 560,000 clones listed, more than 75% are singletons. This sample was shared with a second study, whose subject was human thymus T cells.

The specimen was thymocytes. These receptors were collected from a boy less than two years old with a congenital heart defect. The CDR3 runs from the conserved cysteine through the conserved F or W. The D gene is left open where the match is weak. Not all rows give a size; the values are once, few, many and, for expanded clones, a class.

D: NA
size: NA
V: TRBV6-1
J: TRBJ1-2
CDR3: CASRKQDLYGYTF
DNA: TGTGCCAGCAGGAAACAGGACCTTTATGGCTACACCTTC

D: TRBD2
size: NA
V: TRBV10-3
J: TRBJ2-1
CDR3: CAISESGIAGGYNEQFF
DNA: TGTGCCATCAGTGAGTCGGGGATAGCGGGAGGTTACAATGAGCAGTTCTTC

D: NA
size: NA
V: TRBV10-3
J: TRBJ1-2
CDR3: CAIRTLGQNYGYTF
DNA: TGTGCCATCAGGACCCTCGGACAGAACTATGGCTACACCTTC

D: TRBD1
size: NA
V: TRBV11-2
J: TRBJ2-7
CDR3: CASSLEWQGAYEQYF
DNA: TGTGCCAGCAGCTTAGAGTGGCAGGGGGCGTACGAGCAGTACTTC

D: NA
size: NA
V: TRBV30
J: TRBJ2-5
CDR3: CACLPGLKRRETQYF
DNA: TGTGCCTGTCTACCCGGACTTAAAAGAAGGGAGACCCAGTACTTC

D: NA
size: NA
V: TRBV25-1
J: TRBJ2-5
CDR3: CASSELGKGAQYF
DNA: TGTGCCAGCAGTGAACTAGGGAAGGGGGCCCAGTACTTC

D: NA
size: NA
V: TRBV10-1
J: TRBJ2-7
CDR3: CASSGYSSYEQYF
DNA: TGCGCCAGCAGTGGATACAGCTCCTACGAGCAGTACTTC

D: NA
size: few
V: TRBV5-1
J: TRBJ2-5
CDR3: CASSLDLSQETQYF
DNA: TGCGCCAGCAGCTTGGATCTGTCCCAAGAGACCCAGTACTTC

D: NA
size: NA
V: TRBV14
J: TRBJ2-7
CDR3: CASSWINREGEQYF
DNA: TGTGCCAGCAGCTGGATAAACAGGGAGGGCGAGCAGTACTTC

D: TRBD1
size: NA
V: TRBV9
J: TRBJ2-7
CDR3: CASSPGERQGVPYEQYF
DNA: TGTGCCAGCAGCCCAGGGGAGCGGCAGGGGGTCCCTTACGAGCAGTACTTC

D: NA
size: NA
V: TRBV7-2
J: TRBJ2-7
CDR3: CASSPTTGGYEQYF
DNA: TGTGCCAGCAGCCCTACGACAGGTGGATACGAGCAGTACTTC

D: TRBD2
size: NA
V: TRBV4-3
J: TRBJ2-2
CDR3: CASSQGPRLAGGPGNGELFF
DNA: TGCGCCAGCAGCCAAGGTCCGCGGCTAGCGGGAGGGCCGGGGAACGGGGAGCTGTTTTTT

D: TRBD2
size: NA
V: TRBV6-5
J: TRBJ2-5
CDR3: CASSYGGLAVRETQYF
DNA: TGTGCCAGCAGTTATGGCGGTCTAGCGGTCCGAGAGACCCAGTACTTC

D: TRBD1
size: once
V: TRBV28
J: TRBJ2-2
CDR3: CASSPLDRGTNTGELFF
DNA: TGTGCCAGCAGCCCACTGGACAGGGGAACGAACACCGGGGAGCTGTTTTTT

D: TRBD1
size: NA
V: TRBV19
J: TRBJ1-1
CDR3: CASSRRTGLTPFF
DNA: TGTGCCAGTAGCCGTCGGACAGGGCTAACCCCTTTCTTT